This note documents a single T cell receptor (beta chain) sequence. The antigen is unknown. Following culture for approximately ten days, CD4+ T cells were isolated. Produced via immunoSEQ multiplex PCR; TCRdb's table is partial and in-frame only. The sample lists 70,000 or so clones, over 60% seen once, with around 2.1% in the top ten. The data belong to a study of vaccination effects on CD4 cells after COVID-19. General study points: Within healthy vaccinees, only 1 of 255 vaccine-induced clones displayed cross-reactivity with common cold coronaviruses.

This TCR came from a human donor who received a COVID-19 vaccine. This specimen consisted of CD4+ T cells from PBMCs cultured without peptide, obtained before COVID-19 vaccination.

CDR3 nucleotide sequence: TGTGCCAGCAGCGGACAGGGGGGTTTTGGCTATGGCTACACCTTC. Encoded protein: CASSGQGGFGYGYTF. The chain joins TRBV28 to TRBJ1-2, with 10 bases lining up with TRBD1. This CDR3 is 15 amino acids long. Trimming took 6 bases from V and 4 from J; bases not matched to a gene: 8. Germline V CDR1 and CDR2: MDHEN, SYDVKM.